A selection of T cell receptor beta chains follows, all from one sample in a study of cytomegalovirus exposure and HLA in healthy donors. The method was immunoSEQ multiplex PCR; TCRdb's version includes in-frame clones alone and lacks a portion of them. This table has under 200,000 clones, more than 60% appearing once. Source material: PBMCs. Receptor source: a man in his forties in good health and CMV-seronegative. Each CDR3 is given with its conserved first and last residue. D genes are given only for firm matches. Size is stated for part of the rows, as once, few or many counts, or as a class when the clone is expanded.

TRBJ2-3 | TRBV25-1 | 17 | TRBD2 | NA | CASSAYISGGSTDTQYF | TGTGCCAGCAGTGCTTACATTAGCGGGGGGAGCACAGATACGCAGTATTTT
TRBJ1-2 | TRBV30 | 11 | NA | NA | CAWRDLAHYTF | TGTGCCTGGAGAGACCTAGCGCACTACACCTTC
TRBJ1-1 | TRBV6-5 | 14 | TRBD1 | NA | CASSVGQEGTEAFF | TGTGCCAGCAGTGTTGGACAGGAGGGTACTGAAGCTTTCTTT
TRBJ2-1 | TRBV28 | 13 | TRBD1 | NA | CASSGGQGIEQFF | TGTGCCAGCAGTGGGGGACAGGGGATTGAGCAGTTCTTC
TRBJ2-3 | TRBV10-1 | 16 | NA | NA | CASSESILDGTDTQYF | TGCGCCAGCAGTGAGTCGATTTTAGATGGCACAGATACGCAGTATTTT
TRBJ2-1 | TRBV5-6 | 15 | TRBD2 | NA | CASSLVGTRLSEQFF | TGTGCCAGCAGCTTGGTCGGGACTAGACTTTCTGAGCAGTTCTTC
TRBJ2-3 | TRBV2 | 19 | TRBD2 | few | CASCPRGGRLAGDVDTQYF | TGTGCCAGCTGCCCTCGGGGGGGCAGGCTAGCGGGGGACGTAGATACGCAGTATTTT
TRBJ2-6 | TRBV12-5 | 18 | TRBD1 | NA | CASGLGTGTFSGANVLTF | TGTGCTAGTGGTTTGGGGACAGGGACCTTCTCTGGGGCCAACGTCCTGACTTTC
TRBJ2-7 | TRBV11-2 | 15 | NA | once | CASSFSGSQRREQYF | TGTGCCAGCAGCTTTTCCGGGAGCCAGCGACGGGAGCAGTACTTC
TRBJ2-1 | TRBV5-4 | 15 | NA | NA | CASTSSLGTYNEQFF | TGTGCCAGCACCTCGTCTCTGGGCACTTACAATGAGCAGTTCTTC
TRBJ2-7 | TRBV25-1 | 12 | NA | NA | CASSADLDEQYF | TGTGCCAGCAGTGCAGACCTAGACGAGCAGTACTTC
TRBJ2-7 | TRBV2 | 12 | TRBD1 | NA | CASRDRVFEQYF | TGTGCCAGCAGGGACAGGGTATTTGAGCAGTACTTC
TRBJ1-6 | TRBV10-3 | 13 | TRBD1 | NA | CATVDRENSPLHF | TGTGCCACCGTGGACAGGGAAAATTCACCCCTCCACTTT
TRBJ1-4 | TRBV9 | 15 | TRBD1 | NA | CASSFRTGEGEKLFF | TGTGCCAGCAGCTTCCGGACAGGGGAGGGGGAAAAACTGTTTTTT
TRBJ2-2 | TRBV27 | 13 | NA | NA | CASMAGAGGELFF | TGTGCCAGCATGGCGGGGGCGGGTGGGGAGCTGTTTTTT
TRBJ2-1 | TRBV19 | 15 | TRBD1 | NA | CASSRQGVSYNEQFF | TGTGCCAGTAGCCGACAGGGGGTCTCCTACAATGAGCAGTTCTTC
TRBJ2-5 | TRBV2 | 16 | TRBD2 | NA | CASRPTSGGYQETQYF | TGTGCCAGCAGGCCAACTAGCGGGGGGTACCAAGAGACCCAGTACTTC
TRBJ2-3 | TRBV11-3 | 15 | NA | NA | CASSEGQLFTDTQYF | TGTGCCAGCAGCGAAGGACAGCTTTTCACAGATACGCAGTATTTT
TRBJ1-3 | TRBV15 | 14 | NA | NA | CATSSAGPGNTIYF | TGTGCCACCAGCAGTGCAGGGCCAGGAAACACCATATATTTT
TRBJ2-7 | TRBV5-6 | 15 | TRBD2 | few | CASSFRGTSAYEQYF | TGTGCCAGCAGCTTTAGAGGGACTAGCGCCTACGAGCAGTACTTC
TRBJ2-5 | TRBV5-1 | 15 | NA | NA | CASSLLASLQETQYF | TGCGCCAGCAGCTTACTAGCCTCACTCCAAGAGACCCAGTACTTC
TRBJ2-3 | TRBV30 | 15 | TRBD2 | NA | CAWSVAGGTTDTQYF | TGTGCCTGGAGTGTAGCGGGGGGGACCACAGATACGCAGTATTTT
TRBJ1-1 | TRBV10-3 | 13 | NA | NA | CAISVLGNTEAFF | TGTGCCATCAGTGTCCTAGGGAACACTGAAGCTTTCTTT
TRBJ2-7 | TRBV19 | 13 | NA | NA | CASSIQGPYEQYF | TGTGCCAGTAGTATCCAGGGTCCCTACGAGCAGTACTTC
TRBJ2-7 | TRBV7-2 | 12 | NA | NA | CASSPRSYEQYF | TGTGCCAGCAGCCCCAGGTCTTACGAGCAGTACTTC
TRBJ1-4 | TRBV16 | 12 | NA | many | CASSQSREKLFF | TGTGCCAGCAGCCAATCGCGGGAAAAACTGTTTTTT
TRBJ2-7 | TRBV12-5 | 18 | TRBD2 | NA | CASGLVPSGGASHYEQYF | TGTGCTAGTGGTTTGGTCCCTAGCGGGGGAGCAAGCCACTACGAGCAGTACTTC
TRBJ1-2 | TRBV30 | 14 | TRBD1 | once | CAWSVVGQGYGYTF | TGTGCCTGGAGTGTAGTCGGACAGGGCTATGGCTACACCTTC
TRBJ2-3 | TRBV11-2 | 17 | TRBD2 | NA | CASSYPLAGVRTDTQYF | TGTGCCAGCAGCTACCCACTAGCGGGGGTTCGCACAGATACGCAGTATTTT
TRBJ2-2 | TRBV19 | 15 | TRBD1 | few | CASTATGVNTGELFF | TGTGCCAGTACTGCGACAGGGGTTAACACCGGGGAGCTGTTTTTT
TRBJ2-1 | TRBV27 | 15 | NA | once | CASSPHTPSGNEQFF | TGTGCCAGCAGTCCTCATACCCCCTCCGGGAATGAGCAGTTCTTC
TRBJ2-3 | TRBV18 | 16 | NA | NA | CASSPPDREWYDTQYF | TGTGCCAGCTCACCACCGGACAGAGAATGGTACGATACGCAGTATTTT
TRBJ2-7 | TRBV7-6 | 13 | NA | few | CASSLDPGYEQYF | TGTGCCAGCAGCTTAGACCCGGGTTACGAGCAGTACTTC
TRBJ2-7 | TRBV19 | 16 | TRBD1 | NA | CASSIESAGGSYEQYF | TGTGCCAGTAGTATAGAGAGTGCAGGGGGCTCCTACGAGCAGTACTTC
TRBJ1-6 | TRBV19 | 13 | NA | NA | CASSIAISSPLHF | TGTGCCAGTAGTATAGCCATCAGTTCACCCCTCCACTTT
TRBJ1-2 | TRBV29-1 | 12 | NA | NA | CSVEAGVSGYTF | TGCAGCGTTGAAGCAGGTGTGTCTGGCTACACCTTC
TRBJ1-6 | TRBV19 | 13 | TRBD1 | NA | CASRDREQKPLHF | TGTGCCAGCAGGGACAGGGAACAGAAACCCCTCCACTTT
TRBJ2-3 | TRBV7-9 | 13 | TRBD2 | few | CASQRETTDTQYF | TGTGCCAGCCAGCGGGAAACCACAGATACGCAGTATTTT
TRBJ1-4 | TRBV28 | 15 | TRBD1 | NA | CASSVGTGPNEKLFF | TGTGCCAGCAGTGTCGGGACAGGGCCTAATGAAAAACTGTTTTTT
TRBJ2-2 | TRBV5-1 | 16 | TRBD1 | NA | CASSFTGTGETGELFF | TGCGCCAGCAGCTTCACCGGGACAGGGGAGACCGGGGAGCTGTTTTTT
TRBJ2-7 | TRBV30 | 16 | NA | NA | CAWSVPVQYRFYEQYF | TGTGCCTGGAGTGTCCCGGTGCAGTACAGATTCTACGAGCAGTACTTC
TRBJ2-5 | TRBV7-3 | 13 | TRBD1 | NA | CATPDRLQETQYF | TGTGCCACCCCGGACAGGCTTCAAGAGACCCAGTACTTC
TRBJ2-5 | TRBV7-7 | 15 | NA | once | CASSLGAGMGEEQYF | TGTGCTAGCAGCTTAGGGGCAGGGATGGGTGAGGAGCAGTACTTC
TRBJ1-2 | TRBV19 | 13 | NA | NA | CASSMGQARGYTF | TGTGCCAGTAGTATGGGGCAGGCGCGGGGCTACACCTTC
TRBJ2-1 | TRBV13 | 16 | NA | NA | CASSSRQHLSYNEQFF | TGTGCCAGCAGCTCTCGACAGCATCTCTCCTACAATGAGCAGTTCTTC
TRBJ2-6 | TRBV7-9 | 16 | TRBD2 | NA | CASSNQAGTGANVLTF | TGTGCCAGCAGCAACCAAGCGGGAACCGGGGCCAACGTCCTGACTTTC
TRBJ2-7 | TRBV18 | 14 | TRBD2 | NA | CASSLAGSNYEQYF | TGTGCCAGCTCCTTAGCGGGATCCAACTACGAGCAGTACTTC
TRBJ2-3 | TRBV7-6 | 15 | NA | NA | CASSLGTGASDTQYF | TGTGCCAGCAGCTTAGGAACTGGGGCGTCAGATACGCAGTATTTT
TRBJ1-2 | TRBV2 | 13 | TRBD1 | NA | CASRLGQGNGYTF | TGTGCCAGCAGGCTGGGACAGGGGAATGGCTACACCTTC